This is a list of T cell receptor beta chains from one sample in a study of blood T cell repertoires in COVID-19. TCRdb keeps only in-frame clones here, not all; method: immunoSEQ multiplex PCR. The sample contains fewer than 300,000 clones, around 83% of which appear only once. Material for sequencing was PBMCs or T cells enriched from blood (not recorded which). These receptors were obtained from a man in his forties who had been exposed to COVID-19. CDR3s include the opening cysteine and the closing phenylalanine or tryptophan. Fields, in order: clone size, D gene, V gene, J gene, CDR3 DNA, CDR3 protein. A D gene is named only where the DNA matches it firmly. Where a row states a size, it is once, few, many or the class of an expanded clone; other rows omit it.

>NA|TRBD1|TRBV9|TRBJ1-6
TGTGCCAGCAGCCCTGGAGTTGGGACAGGCCATTCACCCCTCCACTTT
CASSPGVGTGHSPLHF
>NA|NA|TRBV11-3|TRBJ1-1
TGTGCCAGCACGGCGATGGAGGGAACCGGGGCCGAAGCTTTCTTT
CASTAMEGTGAEAFF
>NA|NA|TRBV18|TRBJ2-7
TGTGCCAGCTCACCACCGAGCGGCCCAACGGCGGGCGAGCAGTACTTC
CASSPPSGPTAGEQYF
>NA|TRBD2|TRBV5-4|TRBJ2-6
TGTGCCAGCAGCAGGGCGGGAGGGCCCCCAAACTCTGGGGCCAACGTCCTGACTTTC
CASSRAGGPPNSGANVLTF
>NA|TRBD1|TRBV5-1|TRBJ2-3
TGCGCCAGCACCGGGACAGGGGGCCGGACTAGCTCAGATACGCAGTATTTT
CASTGTGGRTSSDTQYF
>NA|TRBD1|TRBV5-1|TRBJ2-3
TGCGCCAGCAGCTCCTATGGACAGGGTACAGATACGCAGTATTTT
CASSSYGQGTDTQYF
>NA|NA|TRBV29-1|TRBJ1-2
TGCAGCGCCGCGGCGTCTCTCTATGGCTACACCTTC
CSAAASLYGYTF
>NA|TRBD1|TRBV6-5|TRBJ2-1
TGTGCCAGCAATTTACGCCGGGACAGCTACAATGAGCAGTTCTTC
CASNLRRDSYNEQFF
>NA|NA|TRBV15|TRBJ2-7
TGTGCCACCAGCAGAGATCGAGGTTACTCCTACGAGCAGTACTTC
CATSRDRGYSYEQYF
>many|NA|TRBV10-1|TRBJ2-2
TGCGCCAGCAGTGGTCAGGCAAACACCGGGGAGCTGTTTTTT
CASSGQANTGELFF
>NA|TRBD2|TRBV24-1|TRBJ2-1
TGTGCCACCAGCGCTAGCGGGAGTAGGGATGAGCAGTTCTTC
CATSASGSRDEQFF